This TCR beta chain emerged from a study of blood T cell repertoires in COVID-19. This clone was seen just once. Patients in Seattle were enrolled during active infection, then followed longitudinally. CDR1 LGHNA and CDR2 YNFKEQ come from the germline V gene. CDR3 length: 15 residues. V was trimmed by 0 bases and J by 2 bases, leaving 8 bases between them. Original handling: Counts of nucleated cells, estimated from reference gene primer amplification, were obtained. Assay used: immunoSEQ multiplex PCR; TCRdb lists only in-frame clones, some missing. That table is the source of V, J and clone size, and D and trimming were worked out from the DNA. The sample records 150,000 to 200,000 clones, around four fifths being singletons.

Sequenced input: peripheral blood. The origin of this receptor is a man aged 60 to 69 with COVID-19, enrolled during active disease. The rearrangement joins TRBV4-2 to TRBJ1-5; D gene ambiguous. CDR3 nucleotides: TGTGCCAGCAGCCAAGACTCCGGGGGCAATCAGCCCCAGCATTTT. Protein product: CASSQDSGGNQPQHF.